The source of this TCR beta chain is a study of cytomegalovirus exposure and HLA in healthy donors. General observations from the study: Reported performance of the classifier showed diagnosis of cytomegalovirus status with high specificity and sensitivity. Later analysis identified a missense DCLRE1C variant that was linked to TCR beta V- and J-gene trimming.

Concerning this clone itself: Its antigen is still unknown.

Both 60 Vbeta primers and 13 Jbeta primers went into the PCR. The protocol was immunoSEQ multiplex PCR, while the TCRdb copy is restricted to in-frame clones and leaves out a portion. The sample includes 200,000 to 250,000 clones, over 60% of them seen just once. Germline CDR1 is SGHVS and CDR2 is FQNEAQ. The CDR3 contains 15 residues. V was cut by 5 bases and J by 3 bases, with 15 bases left in between. V gene TRBV7-8 combines with J gene TRBJ2-3, with a possible D match to TRBD1 (6 bases). The sequenced sample was PBMCs. The sequence was obtained from a man between 35 and 55 years old in good health and CMV-seronegative. Here the CDR3 reads CASSPWAGTTDTQYF. Here the CDR3 DNA reads TGTGCCAGCAGCCCCTGGGCAGGGACAACAGATACGCAGTATTTT.